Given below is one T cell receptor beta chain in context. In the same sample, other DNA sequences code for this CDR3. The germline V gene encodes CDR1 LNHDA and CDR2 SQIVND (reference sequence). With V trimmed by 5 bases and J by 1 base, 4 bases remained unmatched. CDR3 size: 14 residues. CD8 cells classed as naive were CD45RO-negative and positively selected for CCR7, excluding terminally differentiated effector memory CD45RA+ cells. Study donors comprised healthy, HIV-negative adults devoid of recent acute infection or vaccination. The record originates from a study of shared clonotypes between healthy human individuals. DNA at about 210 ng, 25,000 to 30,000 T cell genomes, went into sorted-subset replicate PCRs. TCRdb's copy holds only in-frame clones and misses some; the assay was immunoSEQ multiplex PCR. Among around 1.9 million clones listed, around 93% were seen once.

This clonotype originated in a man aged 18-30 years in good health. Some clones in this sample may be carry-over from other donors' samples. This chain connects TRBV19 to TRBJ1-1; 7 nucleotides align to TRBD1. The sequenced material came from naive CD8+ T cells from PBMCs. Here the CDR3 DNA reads TGTGCCAGTAGTCCCAGGACAGGGAACACTGAAGCTTTCTTT. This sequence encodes CASSPRTGNTEAFF.